This TCR beta chain is drawn from a study of beta chain features in type 1 diabetes. About the study: No patient-donor differences in age, gender, total cells or subset yield.

In this sample, this clone turned up a few times. The authors took one heparinised blood draw, averaging around 120 mL, from each donor. The CDR3 sequence is 15 residues long. Germline loops: CDR1 SNHLY, CDR2 FYNNEI. V trimming: 7 bases; J trimming: 0 bases; junction bases outside the gene matches: 6. The sequenced template was cDNA made from the entire isolated RNA. Profiled with immunoSEQ multiplex PCR; TCRdb holds only in-frame clones, not every one. The sample comprises 350,000 to 400,000 clones, approximately 16% of which are singletons, and more than 0.015% rests with the top ten. Sequenced: naive CD4+ T cells from blood. The receptor was isolated from a woman aged 18-35 years in good health. J is TRBJ2-4 and V is TRBV2; TRBD1 matches at 7 bases. CDR3 coding DNA: TGTGCCAGCAAGGACAGGCAACTAGCCAAAAACATTCAGTACTTC. Translated: CASKDRQLAKNIQYF.